This T cell receptor beta chain stems from a study of T cell responses to AZD1222 COVID-19 vaccine. Germline lookup yields CDR1 SGHTA and CDR2 FQGNSA. This CDR3 region has 15 residues. With 3 bases removed from V and 1 base from J, the gap between germline ends came to 12 bases. Here immunoSEQ multiplex PCR was the method, and the copy in TCRdb shows in-frame clones only, minus some. The sample lists over 100,000 clones, 85% to 90% seen once, with around 8.6% in the top ten. The material sequenced was peripheral blood, taken on day 0 of AZD1222 vaccination. This rearrangement joins TRBV7-2 to TRBJ2-5, with a weak D call TRBD2 (6 bases). This clonotype was sampled from an adult in good health. Here the CDR3 DNA reads TGTGCCAGCAGCTTCCGGGGGTATCGCCAAGAGACCCAGTACTTC. Amino acids: CASSFRGYRQETQYF.